This TCR beta chain appears in the sequencing data of a study of regulatory T cells in long-lasting Graves disease. General study points: With persistent disease, TRBV28, TRBJ1-2 and TRBJ2-5 were the favored segments. Sample size was small, which may have lowered accuracy. The study found lower TCR diversity in persistent Graves' patients than in newly diagnosed ones.

CDR3 regions were amplified by Arm-PCR using iRepertoire HTBI primers to build TCR beta libraries. MiXCR was run by TCRdb on the multiplex PCR reads, yielding one entry per CDR3 protein. This table has about 470,000 distinct CDR3 sequences, about 20% appearing once. This clonotype was found a few times. No antigen is known for it. The CDR3 runs 15 residues. Germline assignment: CDR1 MGHRA and CDR2 YSYEKL. V shed 1 base and J shed 8 bases, with 18 bases lying between them. Stated time point: persistent/refractory GD, antithyroid drugs over 5 years with positive TRAb. Extracted RNA from PBMCs served as the source of the TCR library.

The TCR comes from a female donor with Graves disease. The chain recombines TRBV4-1 with TRBJ2-7, with TRBD2 as a possible D gene (5 bases). The sequencing used peripheral blood mononuclear cells (PBMCs), collected when the disease was refractory, from a patient treated with antithyroid drugs. The DNA for the CDR3 is TGCGCCAGCAGCCAAGTCTCGGGCGGGCAATATAAGCAGTACTTC. The encoded protein is CASSQVSGGQYKQYF.